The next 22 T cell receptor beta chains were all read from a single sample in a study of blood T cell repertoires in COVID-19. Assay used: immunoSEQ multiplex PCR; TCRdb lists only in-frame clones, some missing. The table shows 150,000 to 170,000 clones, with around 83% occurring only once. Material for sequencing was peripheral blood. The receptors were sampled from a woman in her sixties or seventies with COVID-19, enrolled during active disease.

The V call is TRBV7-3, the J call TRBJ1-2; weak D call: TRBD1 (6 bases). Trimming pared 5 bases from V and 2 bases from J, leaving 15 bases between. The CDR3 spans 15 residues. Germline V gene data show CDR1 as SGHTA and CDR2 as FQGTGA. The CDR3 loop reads CASSPTGTQNYGYTF. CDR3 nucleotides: TGTGCCAGCAGCCCCACCGGGACACAGAACTATGGCTACACCTTC.

The CDR3 region has the DNA TGCAGCGTTGATCCGACAGGGACGGATGAAAAACTGTTTTTT. Protein sequence: CSVDPTGTDEKLFF. The chain uses TRBV29-1 and TRBJ1-4; 7 nucleotides match TRBD1. The CDR3 length is 14 residues. Germline V lookup: CDR1 SQVTM, CDR2 ANQGSEA. V lost 3 bases, J lost 6 bases, and 7 bases stayed unmatched. Supplemented by reference TRBV29-1 and TRBJ1-4, the full variable domain reads SAVISQKPSRDICQRGTSLTIQCQVDSQVTMMFWYRQQPGQSLTLIATANQGSEATYESGFVIDKFPISRPNLTFSTLTVSNMSPEDSSIYLCSVDPTGTDEKLFFGSGTQLSVL.

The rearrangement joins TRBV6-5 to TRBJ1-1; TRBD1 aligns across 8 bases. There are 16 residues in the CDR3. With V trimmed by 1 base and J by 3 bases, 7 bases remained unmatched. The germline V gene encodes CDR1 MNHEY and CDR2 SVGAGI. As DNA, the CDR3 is TGTGCCAGCAGTTACTGGGGCAGGGGGCGTGACACTGAAGCTTTCTTT. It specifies CASSYWGRGRDTEAFF.

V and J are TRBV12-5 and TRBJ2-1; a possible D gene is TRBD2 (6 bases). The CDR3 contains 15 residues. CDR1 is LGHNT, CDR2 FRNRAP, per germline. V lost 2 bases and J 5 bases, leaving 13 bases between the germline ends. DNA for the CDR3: TGTGCTAGTGGTTTGATGGCTAGCGAGGACAATGAGCAGTTCTTC. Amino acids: CASGLMASEDNEQFF.

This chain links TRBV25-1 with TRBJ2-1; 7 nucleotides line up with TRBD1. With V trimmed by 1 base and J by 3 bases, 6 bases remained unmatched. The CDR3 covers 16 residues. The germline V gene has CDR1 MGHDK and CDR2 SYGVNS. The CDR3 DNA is TGTGCCAGCAGTGAATGGGGGACAGCCAACTACAATGAGCAGTTCTTC. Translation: CASSEWGTANYNEQFF.

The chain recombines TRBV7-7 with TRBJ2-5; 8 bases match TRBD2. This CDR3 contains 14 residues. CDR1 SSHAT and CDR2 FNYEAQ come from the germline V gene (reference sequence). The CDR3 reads CASAERERAETQYF. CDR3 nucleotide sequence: TGTGCTAGCGCCGAGCGGGAGAGGGCAGAGACCCAGTACTTC.

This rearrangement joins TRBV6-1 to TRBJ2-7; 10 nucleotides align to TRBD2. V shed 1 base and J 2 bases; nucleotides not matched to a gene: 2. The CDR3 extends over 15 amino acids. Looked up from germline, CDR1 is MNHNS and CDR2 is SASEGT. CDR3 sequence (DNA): TGTGCCAGCAGTGAAGGGCTAGCGGGAGCCTACGAGCAGTACTTC. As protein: CASSEGLAGAYEQYF.

The CDR3 DNA is TGCGCCAGCAGTGCGACAGGGGCCCACGAGCAGTACTTC. This gives the protein CASSATGAHEQYF. V is TRBV10-1 and J is TRBJ2-7, with 8 bases that match TRBD1. The germline gives CDR1 WNHNN, CDR2 SYGVQD (reference sequence). The junction had 4 bases not matched to a gene; V was cut back by 4 bases and J by 5 bases. This CDR3 comprises 13 residues.

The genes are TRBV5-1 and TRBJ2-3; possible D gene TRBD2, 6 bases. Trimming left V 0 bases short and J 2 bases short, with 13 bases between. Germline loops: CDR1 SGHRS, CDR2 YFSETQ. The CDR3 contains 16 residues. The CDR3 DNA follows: TGCGCCAGCAGCTTGGTTGGGCGCGGGGACACAGATACGCAGTATTTT. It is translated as CASSLVGRGDTDTQYF.

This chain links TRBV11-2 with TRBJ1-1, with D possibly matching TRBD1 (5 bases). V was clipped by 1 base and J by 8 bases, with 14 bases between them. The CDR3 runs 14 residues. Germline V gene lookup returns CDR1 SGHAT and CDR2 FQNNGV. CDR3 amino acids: CASSLVFRGKEAFF. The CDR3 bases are TGTGCCAGCAGCTTAGTATTCCGGGGGAAGGAAGCTTTCTTT.

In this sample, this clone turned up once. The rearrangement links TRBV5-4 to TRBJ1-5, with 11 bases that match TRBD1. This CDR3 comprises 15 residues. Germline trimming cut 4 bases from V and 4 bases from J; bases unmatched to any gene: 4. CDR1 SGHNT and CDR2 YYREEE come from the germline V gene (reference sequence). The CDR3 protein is CASSPGQGVNQPQHF. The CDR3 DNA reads TGTGCCAGCAGCCCGGGACAGGGGGTTAATCAGCCCCAGCATTTT.

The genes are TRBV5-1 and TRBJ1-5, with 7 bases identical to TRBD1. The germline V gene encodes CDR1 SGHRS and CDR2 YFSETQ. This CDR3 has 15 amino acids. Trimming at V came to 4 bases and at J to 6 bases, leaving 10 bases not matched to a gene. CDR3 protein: CASSPTTGIPQPQHF. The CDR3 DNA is TGCGCCAGCAGCCCGACGACAGGGATCCCTCAGCCCCAGCATTTT.

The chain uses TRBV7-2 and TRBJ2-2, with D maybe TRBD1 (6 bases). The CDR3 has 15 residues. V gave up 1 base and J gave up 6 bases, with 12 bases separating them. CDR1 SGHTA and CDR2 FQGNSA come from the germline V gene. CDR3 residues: CASSLEGVVAGELFF. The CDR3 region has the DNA TGTGCCAGCAGCTTAGAGGGGGTAGTCGCCGGGGAGCTGTTTTTT.

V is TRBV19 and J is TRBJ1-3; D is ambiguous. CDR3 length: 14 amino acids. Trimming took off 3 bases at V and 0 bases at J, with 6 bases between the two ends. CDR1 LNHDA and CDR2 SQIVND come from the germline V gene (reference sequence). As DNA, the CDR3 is TGTGCCAGTAGTATGAGGAGCTCTGGAAACACCATATATTTT. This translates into CASSMRSSGNTIYF.

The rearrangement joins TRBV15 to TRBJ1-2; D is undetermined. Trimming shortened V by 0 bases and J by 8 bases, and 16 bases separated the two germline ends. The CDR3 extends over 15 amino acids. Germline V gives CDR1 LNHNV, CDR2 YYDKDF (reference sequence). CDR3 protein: CATSRDFGGSSGYTF. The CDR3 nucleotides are TGTGCCACCAGCAGAGATTTCGGTGGGTCTAGCGGCTACACCTTC.

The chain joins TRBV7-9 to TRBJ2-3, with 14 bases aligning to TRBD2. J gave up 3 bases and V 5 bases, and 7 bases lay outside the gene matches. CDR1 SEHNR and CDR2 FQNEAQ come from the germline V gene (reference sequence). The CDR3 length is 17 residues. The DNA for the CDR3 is TGTGCCAGCAGCCTCGGGACTAGCGGGAGTAGAACAGATACGCAGTATTTT. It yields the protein CASSLGTSGSRTDTQYF.

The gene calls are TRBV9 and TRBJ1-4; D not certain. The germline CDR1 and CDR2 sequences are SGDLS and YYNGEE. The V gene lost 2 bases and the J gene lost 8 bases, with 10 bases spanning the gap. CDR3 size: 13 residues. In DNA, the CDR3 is TGTGCCAGCAGCGTCCAGGATAGGGAAAAACTGTTTTTT. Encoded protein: CASSVQDREKLFF.

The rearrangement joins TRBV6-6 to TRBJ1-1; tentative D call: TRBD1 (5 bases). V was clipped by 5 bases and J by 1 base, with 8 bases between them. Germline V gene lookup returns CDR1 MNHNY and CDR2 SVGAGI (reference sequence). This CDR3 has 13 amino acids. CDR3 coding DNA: TGTGCCAGCAGTCGTAGGGGGAACACTGAAGCTTTCTTT. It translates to CASSRRGNTEAFF.

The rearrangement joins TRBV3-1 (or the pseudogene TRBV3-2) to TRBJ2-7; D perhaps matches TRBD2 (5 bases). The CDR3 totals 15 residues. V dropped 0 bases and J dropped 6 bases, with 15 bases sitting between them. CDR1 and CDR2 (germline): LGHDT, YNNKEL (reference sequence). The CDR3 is CASSQDPGLAAEQYF. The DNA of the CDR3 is TGTGCCAGCAGCCAAGATCCCGGCCTAGCCGCCGAGCAGTACTTC.

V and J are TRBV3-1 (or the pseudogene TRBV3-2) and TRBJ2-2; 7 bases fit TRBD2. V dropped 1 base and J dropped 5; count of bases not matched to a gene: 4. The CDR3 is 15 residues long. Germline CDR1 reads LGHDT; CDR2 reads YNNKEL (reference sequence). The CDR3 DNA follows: TGTGCCAGCAGCCAAGGGACTAGAGGGACCGGGGAGCTGTTTTTT. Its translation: CASSQGTRGTGELFF.

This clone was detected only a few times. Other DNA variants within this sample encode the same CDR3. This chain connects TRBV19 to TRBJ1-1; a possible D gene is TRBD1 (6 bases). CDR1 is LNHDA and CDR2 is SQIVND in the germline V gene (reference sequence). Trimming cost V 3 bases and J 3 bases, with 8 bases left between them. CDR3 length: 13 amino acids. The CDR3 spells CASSIKGDTEAFF. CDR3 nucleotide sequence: TGTGCCAGTAGTATTAAGGGGGACACTGAAGCTTTCTTT.

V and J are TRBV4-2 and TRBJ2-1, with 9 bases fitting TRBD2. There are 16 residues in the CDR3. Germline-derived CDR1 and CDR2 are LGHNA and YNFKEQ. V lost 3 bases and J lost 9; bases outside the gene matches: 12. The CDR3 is CASSQGLAGALIEQFF. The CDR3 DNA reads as TGTGCCAGCAGCCAGGGCTTAGCGGGAGCCCTGATTGAGCAGTTCTTC.